The clone carrying this T cell receptor beta chain was counted many times. There were TCR beta CDR3 regions amplified from RNA transcripts. The HTBI primer set served for first-round RT-PCR of the TCR CDR3. TCRdb re-called the multiplex PCR reads through MiXCR, storing one row per CDR3 protein. The sample includes fewer than 350,000 distinct CDR3 sequences, roughly 13% of them seen just once. The data derive from a study of T cells in Graves' hyperthyroidism and ophthalmopathy. Material for sequencing was blood. The clonotype comes from a woman aged 35 to 49 with Graves' hyperthyroidism.

The CDR3 is CAISDSAGSTDTQYF. The CDR3 nucleotides read TGTGCCATCAGTGATTCGGCGGGTAGCACAGATACGCAGTATTTT. The genes are TRBV10-3 and TRBJ2-3; possible D gene TRBD2, 5 bases. From germline, CDR1 is ENHRY and CDR2 SYGVKD. CDR3 size: 15 residues. Trimming left V 3 bases short and J 0 bases short, with 10 bases between.